Below are 22 T cell receptor beta chains sequenced from a single sample in a study of T cell changes during pregnancy in multiple sclerosis. Here immunoSEQ multiplex PCR was the method, and the copy in TCRdb shows in-frame clones only, minus some. In the table there are about 86,000 clones, about 91% of which are singletons. Sequenced material: peripheral blood, taken in the first trimester of pregnancy. The receptors were gathered from a female donor in good health, enrolled as a control in a pregnancy study.

J is TRBJ1-5 and V is TRBV7-8; TRBD1 matches 7 bases. The CDR3 totals 18 residues. V gave up 2 bases and J gave up 2 bases; unmatched junction bases: 12. The V gene's germline CDR1 is SGHVS and CDR2 FQNEAQ. This CDR3 is CASSLPTGSPFGNQPQHF. The DNA for the CDR3 is TGTGCCAGCAGCTTACCGACAGGGTCCCCGTTTGGCAATCAGCCCCAGCATTTT.

A few counts support this clone. Other DNA sequences in the sample encode the same CDR3. This sequence joins TRBV5-4 and TRBJ1-2, with D hard to call. Trimming cost V 0 bases and J 6 bases, with 9 bases left between them. Germline lookup yields CDR1 SGHNT and CDR2 YYREEE (reference sequence). The CDR3 loop spans 13 amino acids. The CDR3 sequence: CASSLAGIDGYTF. The CDR3 DNA follows: TGTGCCAGCAGCTTGGCAGGCATCGATGGCTACACCTTC.

The CDR3 here is CASSVVAGGQSGELFF. CDR3 nucleotides: TGTGCCAGCAGCGTCGTAGCGGGGGGGCAATCCGGGGAGCTGTTTTTT. V gene TRBV9 combines with J gene TRBJ2-2; 11 bases agree with TRBD2. After removal of 2 bases from V and 6 bases from J, the junction contained 6 bases not matched to a gene. The CDR3 consists of 16 residues. CDR1 is SGDLS and CDR2 is YYNGEE in the germline V gene.

The chain combines TRBV11-2 with TRBJ1-3; D unresolved. This CDR3 region has 17 residues. Looked up from germline, CDR1 is SGHAT and CDR2 is FQNNGV. The ends were cut back, 6 bases at V and 0 bases at J, with 18 bases in the middle. CDR3 in DNA: TGTGCCAGCAGGGTTCGGCACAGTTTCGACTCTGGAAACACCATATATTTT. It is translated as CASRVRHSFDSGNTIYF.

Turning to this clone: This specimen includes other DNA sequences encoding the same CDR3. The V call is TRBV27, the J call TRBJ2-7; D is unclear. Trimming stripped 0 bases from V and 5 bases from J, with 8 bases between. Germline lookup yields CDR1 MNHEY and CDR2 SMNVEV (reference sequence). The CDR3 contains 13 residues. The CDR3 DNA is TGTGCCAGCAGTTTATCGCCGGTCGACGAGCAGTACTTC. It translates to CASSLSPVDEQYF.

This chain links TRBV27 with TRBJ1-4; 11 bases are a match to TRBD1. The V segment lost 5 bases and the J segment 2 bases; nucleotides outside the gene matches: 4. The germline gives CDR1 MNHEY, CDR2 SMNVEV (reference sequence). The CDR3 spans 16 residues. CDR3 sequence reads: CASSRTGGLTNEKLFF. The DNA of the CDR3 is TGTGCCAGCAGTAGGACAGGGGGCTTGACTAATGAAAAACTGTTTTTT.

The chain links TRBV5-1 to TRBJ2-5; 9 nucleotides line up with TRBD1. The CDR3 contains 16 residues. Trimming removed 4 bases from V and 7 bases from J; junction bases left unmatched: 14. The germline V gene has CDR1 SGHRS and CDR2 YFSETQ. The CDR3 protein is CASSNPRGQGFLTQYF. CDR3 bases: TGCGCCAGCAGCAATCCCCGCGGACAGGGGTTTTTGACCCAGTACTTC. Complete variable domain (other parts from reference TRBV5-1 and TRBJ2-5): KAGVTQTPRYLIKTRGQQVTLSCSPISGHRSVSWYQQTPGQGLQFLFEYFSETQRNKGNFPGRFSGRQFSNSRSEMNVSTLELGDSALYLCASSNPRGQGFLTQYFGPGTRLLVL.

The chain couples TRBV5-6 to TRBJ2-5; 8 bases fit TRBD1. With V trimmed by 5 bases and J by 3 bases, 12 bases remained unmatched. The germline CDR1 and CDR2 sequences are SGHDT and YYEEEE. The CDR3 spans 16 residues. The CDR3 is CASSSRGQGFEETQYF. In nucleotides, the CDR3 is TGTGCCAGCAGTTCGCGCGGACAGGGCTTTGAAGAGACCCAGTACTTC. The whole variable domain, remainder taken from reference TRBV5-6 and TRBJ2-5, is DAGVTQSPTHLIKTRGQQVTLRCSPKSGHDTVSWYQQALGQGPQFIFQYYEEEERQRGNFPDRFSGHQFPNYSSELNVNALLLGDSALYLCASSSRGQGFEETQYFGPGTRLLVL.

The CDR3 coding sequence is TGCGCCAGCAGCCAAGAGTTAACAAATTACGAGCAGTACTTC. It encodes CASSQELTNYEQYF. V usage is TRBV4-1 and J usage is TRBJ2-7, with D hard to call. Between the trimmed V and J ends, which lost 0 bases and 4 bases, there was a span of 10 bases. CDR3 length equals 14 residues. The germline V gene has CDR1 MGHRA and CDR2 YSYEKL.

The table lists this clone with a count of one. Other nucleotide sequences from this sample produce the same CDR3. CDR3 nucleotides: TGTGCCTGGAGTGTAGGCAGGGGGTTTGGCACCGAAGCTTTCTTT. It codes for CAWSVGRGFGTEAFF. The chain has TRBV30 and TRBJ1-1, with TRBD1 identical over 7 bases. The germline gives CDR1 GTSNPN, CDR2 SVGIG (reference sequence). This CDR3 is 15 amino acids long. The ends lost 0 bases at V and 8 bases at J; junction bases unmatched: 12.

This clone was picked up one time. This chain joins TRBV18 and TRBJ1-2, with 7 positions matching TRBD1. V was pared by 1 base and J by 2 bases, with 1 base of the junction left unmatched. The CDR3 runs to 14 residues. Germline V gene lookup returns CDR1 KGHSH and CDR2 LQKENI. The CDR3 sequence: CASSPQGANYGYTF. CDR3 DNA: TGTGCCAGCTCACCACAGGGGGCCAACTATGGCTACACCTTC.

The genes are TRBV2 and TRBJ2-6; 10 nucleotides align to TRBD1. The ends lost 7 bases at V and 11 bases at J; junction bases unmatched: 8. This CDR3 comprises 14 residues. Germline V lookup: CDR1 SNHLY, CDR2 FYNNEI. The CDR3 DNA is TGTGCCAGCAAATTGGGACAGGGGAAATACGTCCTGACTTTC. Translation gives CASKLGQGKYVLTF. Based on the CDR3 plus reference TRBV2 and TRBJ2-6, the full variable domain is EPEVTQTPSHQVTQMGQEVILRCVPISNHLYFYWYRQILGQKVEFLVSFYNNEISEKSEIFDDQFSVERPDGSNFTLKIRSTKLEDSAMYFCASKLGQGKYVLTFGAGSRLTVL.

This chain connects TRBV7-3 to TRBJ2-1, with D possibly matching TRBD1 (6 bases). The germline CDR1 and CDR2 sequences are SGHTA and FQGTGA. Trimming removed 5 bases at V and 3 bases at J, with 14 bases between. This CDR3 comprises 15 residues. In nucleotides, the CDR3 is TGTGCCAGCAGCCCGGATGGACAGTTCTACAATGAGCAGTTCTTC. It yields the protein CASSPDGQFYNEQFF.

This chain links TRBV7-3 with TRBJ2-2, with 11 bases aligning to TRBD2. The CDR3 is 15 amino acids. V lost 5 bases and J lost 4; bases outside the gene matches: 3. CDR1 is SGHTA and CDR2 is FQGTGA in the germline V gene. As DNA, the CDR3 is TGTGCCAGCAGCAGACTAGCGGGACGCACCGGGGAGCTGTTTTTT. Its translation: CASSRLAGRTGELFF.

V is TRBV6-1 and J is TRBJ1-2; 10 bases are a match to TRBD1. The CDR3 spans 16 residues. CDR1 and CDR2 from the germline V gene are MNHNS and SASEGT. Unmatched junction bases numbered 11, after V lost 2 bases and J lost 8 bases. The DNA for the CDR3 is TGTGCCAGCAGTGAAAGTATATGGGACAGGGGTTTGGGCTACACCTTC. Protein product: CASSESIWDRGLGYTF.

The rearrangement joins TRBV4-3 to TRBJ2-7; D gene uncertain. The CDR3 runs to 15 residues. Germline V gene sequence: CDR1 LGHNA, CDR2 YSLEER. Trimming took off 4 bases at V and 5 bases at J, with 18 bases between the two ends. CDR3 coding DNA: TGCGCCAGCAGCCTTTGGGTTGTGGAGCCCAACGAGCAGTACTTC. This encodes CASSLWVVEPNEQYF.

V is TRBV9 and J is TRBJ1-4, with a weak D call TRBD1 (5 bases). CDR1 is SGDLS and CDR2 is YYNGEE in the germline V gene. The CDR3 covers 15 residues. V was pared by 4 bases and J by 5 bases, with 15 bases between. The CDR3 DNA reads TGTGCCAGCAGCCCCCAAGGGACTAGGAATGAAAAACTGTTTTTT. It translates to CASSPQGTRNEKLFF.

The chain carries TRBV7-3 and TRBJ2-7, with 11 bases lining up with TRBD1. The J segment lost 6 bases and the V segment lost 5 bases, leaving 3 bases of the junction unmatched. This CDR3 has 13 amino acids. Germline-derived CDR1 and CDR2 are SGHTA and FQGTGA. The CDR3 is CASSRGQGGEQYF. DNA for the CDR3: TGTGCCAGCAGCCGGGGACAGGGGGGCGAGCAGTACTTC.

This clone came up once. V usage is TRBV21-1 and J usage is TRBJ1-4. TRBV21-1 is deemed a pseudogene. The length of the CDR3 is 12 residues. This CDR3 reads CASSTYREKLFF. CDR3 DNA: TGTGCCAGCAGCACCTACCGAGAAAAACTGTTTTTT.

V is TRBV27 and J is TRBJ1-2; tentatively, D is TRBD1 (6 bases). Looked up from germline, CDR1 is MNHEY and CDR2 is SMNVEV (reference sequence). Deletions cut 6 bases from V and 5 bases from J, with 13 bases between. The CDR3 consists of 13 residues. The CDR3 DNA follows: TGTGCCAGCAGCACCGACAGGTTTTATGGCTACACCTTC. Protein sequence: CASSTDRFYGYTF.

The chain has TRBV19 and TRBJ1-2, with 8 bases fitting TRBD1. The CDR3 is 12 amino acids. The germline gives CDR1 LNHDA, CDR2 SQIVND (reference sequence). The junction had 6 bases not matched to a gene; V was cut back by 11 bases and J by 4 bases. The CDR3 sequence is CASGQGGYGYTF. The CDR3 DNA is TGTGCCTCCGGACAGGGCGGCTATGGCTACACCTTC. Supplemented by reference TRBV19 and TRBJ1-2, the full variable domain reads DGGITQSPKYLFRKEGQNVTLSCEQNLNHDAMYWYRQDPGQGLRLIYYSQIVNDFQKGDIAEGYSVSREKKESFPLTVTSAQKNPTAFYLCASGQGGYGYTFGSGTRLTVV.

This rearrangement joins TRBV4-2 to TRBJ2-7; 11 bases are a match to TRBD2. The CDR3 runs to 17 residues. V trimming: 0 bases; J trimming: 6 bases; junction bases outside the gene matches: 10. Germline CDR1 and CDR2: LGHNA and YNFKEQ. The CDR3 nucleotides are TGTGCCAGCAGCCAAGAAGGTGGGGGGGGGACTAGCGGCGAGCAGTACTTC. Residues: CASSQEGGGGTSGEQYF.